This T cell receptor (beta chain) was obtained from a study of cytomegalovirus exposure and HLA in healthy donors. Researchers ran the PCR with 60 Vbeta and 13 Jbeta primers. Assay: immunoSEQ multiplex PCR; the TCRdb copy retains only in-frame clones and omits some. Of under 200,000 clones detected, approximately 88% appear once; the ten largest clones hold about 0.24%. V trimming: 1 base; J trimming: 4 bases; junction bases outside the gene matches: 6. The CDR3 totals 15 residues. Germline CDR1 and CDR2: ENHRY and SYGVKD. The clonotype was recovered from a boy aged 5-17 years in good health and CMV-seronegative. V gene TRBV10-3 combines with J gene TRBJ1-1; 7 bases align to TRBD1. Sample: PBMCs. The CDR3 DNA sequence: TGTGCCATCAGTGAGTTGACAGGGCCCCTCACTGAAGCTTTCTTT. Protein: CAISELTGPLTEAFF.